The source of this T cell receptor beta chain is a study of shared clonotypes between healthy human individuals. Whole-study findings and limits: Several donors had around 5% of their naive CD4 clonotypes in common.

Methods used by the authors: Sequence data from immunoSEQ were junction-only and lacked quality scores; consequently, filtering differed. Clones were sequenced by immunoSEQ multiplex PCR, and TCRdb holds only the in-frame ones, with some missing. The V and J calls and clone size come from that table; D and trimming were worked out from the DNA. The data contain about 680,000 clones, about 90% of them singletons. CDR1 is SGDLS and CDR2 is YYNGEE in the germline V gene. The CDR3 length is 13 residues. Trimming took 3 bases from V and 7 from J, leaving 14 bases between them. Remarks on this clone: What it binds is unknown.

It was CD45RO-negative cells, positively selected for CCR7, that made up naive CD8 cells, with terminally differentiated effector memory CD45RA+ cells excluded. The clonotype comes from a man younger than 45 in good health. This chain uses TRBV9 with TRBJ2-7, with TRBD1 as a possible D gene (7 bases). The sample consisted of naive CD8+ T cells sorted from blood. CDR3 residues: CASSAGGWEEQYF. CDR3 bases: TGTGCCAGCAGCGCAGGGGGGTGGGAAGAGCAGTACTTC.